Below, 28 T cell receptor beta chains from the same sample are listed, as sequenced in a study of blood T cell repertoires in COVID-19 (dated by TCRdb to 2018 to 2021). Library construction relied on the immunoSEQ multiplex PCR assay. The table was pulled from immuneACCESS by TCRdb, which kept in-frame rearrangements only. Such tables lose some clones; where checked, under half of the loss comes from unresolved V genes, and the rest has no known cause. In all, the sample holds 100,000 to 120,000 clones, and 65% to 80% of those were seen once. The top ten clones comprise approximately 19% of the sample. Specimen: peripheral blood. The receptors shown here come from a woman between 65 and 79 years old with acute or convalescent COVID-19.

V and J are TRBV7-8 and TRBJ2-7; TRBD2 is a possible D gene (6 bases). Germline lookup yields CDR1 SGHVS and CDR2 FQNEAQ. V was cut by 5 bases and J by 5 bases, with 25 bases left in between. The CDR3 is 17 amino acids. The CDR3 region is CASSPIMDTRGLNEQYF. The CDR3 DNA reads TGTGCCAGCAGCCCAATTATGGACACACGGGGGTTGAACGAGCAGTACTTC.

This clone showed up just a few times. The genes are TRBV2 and TRBJ2-3; 9 nucleotides match TRBD1. V gave up 6 bases and J gave up 2 bases; unmatched junction bases: 9. Germline V gives CDR1 SNHLY, CDR2 FYNNEI. The length of the CDR3 is 16 residues. DNA for the CDR3: TGTGCCAGCAGCGGGGACAGGGTTGGGTTCACAGATACGCAGTATTTT. Encoded protein: CASSGDRVGFTDTQYF.

This clone has just a few counts. The V call is TRBV4-1, the J call TRBJ2-1; 7 bases align to TRBD1. The germline CDR1 and CDR2 sequences are MGHRA and YSYEKL. Trimming removed 8 bases from V and 7 bases from J; junction bases left unmatched: 8. The CDR3 runs to 13 residues. The CDR3 DNA sequence: TGCGCCAGCGGGCGCAGGGGGTTGAATGAGCAGTTCTTC. Protein product: CASGRRGLNEQFF.

The chain couples TRBV13 to TRBJ2-3; 12 bases are a match to TRBD1. CDR3 size: 19 residues. Trimming took 2 bases from V and 6 from J; bases not matched to a gene: 15. Germline V CDR1 and CDR2: PRHDT, FYEKMQ (reference sequence). The DNA for the CDR3 is TGTGCCAGCAGCTTAAAAATCCTGTGGGACAGGGGGCATTCCGATACGCAGTATTTT. It translates to CASSLKILWDRGHSDTQYF.

This clone was seen only once. The V call is TRBV29-1, the J call TRBJ2-1; no definite D call. The CDR3 contains 10 residues. From germline, CDR1 is SQVTM and CDR2 ANQGSEA. Trimming took off 7 bases at V and 7 bases at J, with 8 bases between the two ends. The CDR3 loop reads CSGAHNEQFF. CDR3 bases: TGCAGCGGGGCTCATAATGAGCAGTTCTTC.

This clone was counted only a few times. The chain combines TRBV19 with TRBJ1-2, with TRBD1 matching over 8 bases. The CDR3 totals 12 residues. The ends lost 5 bases at V and 9 bases at J; junction bases unmatched: 5. Germline CDR1 LNHDA, CDR2 SQIVND (reference sequence). The CDR3 sequence: CASSRQGSSYTF. In DNA, the CDR3 is TGTGCCAGTAGTCGACAGGGGAGTAGCTACACCTTC.

The rearrangement uses TRBV7-2 and TRBJ2-3; 8 nucleotides agree with TRBD2. The J segment lost 2 bases and the V segment lost 1 base, leaving 2 bases of the junction unmatched. CDR1 and CDR2 (germline): SGHTA, FQGNSA. The CDR3 has 15 amino acids. This CDR3 is CASSLGGGITDTQYF. In DNA, the CDR3 is TGTGCCAGCAGCTTAGGCGGGGGGATCACAGATACGCAGTATTTT. The whole variable domain, filled in from reference TRBV7-2 and TRBJ2-3, reads GAGVSQSPSNKVTEKGKDVELRCDPISGHTALYWYRQSLGQGLEFLIYFQGNSAPDKSGLPSDRFSAERTGGSVSTLTIQRTQQEDSAVYLCASSLGGGITDTQYFGPGTRLTVL.

This sequence joins TRBV5-1 and TRBJ2-7; the D is unclear. Trimming removed 5 bases from V and 5 bases from J, with 14 bases in between. The V gene's germline CDR1 is SGHRS and CDR2 YFSETQ. CDR3 length equals 13 residues. The CDR3 sequence: CASRLGPINEQYF. CDR3 in DNA: TGCGCCAGCAGACTGGGCCCCATAAACGAGCAGTACTTC.

The table lists this clone with a few counts. V is TRBV12-3 or TRBV12-4 and J is TRBJ2-7; no definite D call. The CDR3 has 13 residues. Trimming removed 7 bases from V and 2 bases from J, with 12 bases in between. The CDR3: CASTPRGTYEQYF. In nucleotides, the CDR3 is TGTGCCAGCACCCCCAGAGGAACCTACGAGCAGTACTTC.

The V call is TRBV5-1, the J call TRBJ1-6; TRBD1 is a possible D gene (5 bases). The V gene's germline CDR1 is SGHRS and CDR2 YFSETQ. V lost 6 bases and J 7 bases, leaving 14 bases between the germline ends. The CDR3 loop spans 14 amino acids. CDR3 sequence reads: CASMAGGGNSPLHF. For the CDR3, the DNA is TGCGCCAGCATGGCCGGGGGGGGGAATTCACCCCTCCACTTT.

This rearrangement joins TRBV30 to TRBJ1-5, with D possibly being TRBD1 (5 bases). The CDR3 has 14 amino acids. The V gene lost 2 bases and the J gene lost 0 bases, with 8 bases spanning the gap. Germline V lookup: CDR1 GTSNPN, CDR2 SVGIG (reference sequence). DNA for the CDR3: TGTGCCTGGAGTCTACAGGCTAGCAATCAGCCCCAGCATTTT. It specifies CAWSLQASNQPQHF.

The J gene is TRBJ1-3, the V gene TRBV5-1; 7 bases line up with TRBD1. The J segment lost 2 bases and the V segment lost 8 bases, leaving 10 bases of the junction unmatched. Germline V gene data show CDR1 as SGHRS and CDR2 as YFSETQ. The CDR3 sequence is 15 residues long. The CDR3 DNA follows: TGCGCCAGTAGCAAGGACAGGAGCCCTGGAAACACCATATATTTT. Encoded protein: CASSKDRSPGNTIYF.

The rearrangement links TRBV5-1 to TRBJ2-5; possible D gene TRBD1, 9 bases. The CDR3 extends over 14 amino acids. Germline values: CDR1 SGHRS, CDR2 YFSETQ. V was trimmed by 4 bases and J by 5 bases, leaving 15 bases between them. This CDR3 is CASSREGTGETQYF. The DNA of the CDR3 is TGCGCCAGCAGCCGGGAGGGGACAGGGGAGACCCAGTACTTC.

The CDR3 protein is CASSRSTSGGTDTQYF. CDR3 sequence (DNA): TGCGCCAGCAGTCGATCTACTAGCGGGGGAACAGATACGCAGTATTTT. V is TRBV10-1 and J is TRBJ2-3, with TRBD2 identical over 11 bases. The germline V gene has CDR1 WNHNN and CDR2 SYGVQD (reference sequence). The trim removed 5 bases at V and 3 bases at J, leaving 7 bases unmatched. The CDR3 is 16 amino acids.

The chain links TRBV9 to TRBJ2-7; 8 nucleotides match TRBD1. CDR3 length: 15 amino acids. Germline V gene lookup returns CDR1 SGDLS and CDR2 YYNGEE. The V and J ends lost 4 bases and 3 bases, in that order; junction bases with no gene match: 9. The CDR3 reads CASSTGTGGFYEQYF. The CDR3 DNA sequence: TGTGCCAGCAGCACTGGGACAGGCGGGTTCTACGAGCAGTACTTC.

V gene TRBV24-1 combines with J gene TRBJ2-1, with D possibly matching TRBD1 (6 bases). The CDR3 consists of 17 residues. CDR1 is KGHDR, CDR2 SFDVKD, per germline. Deletions cut 9 bases from V and 2 bases from J, with 22 bases between. CDR3 sequence reads: CATGGTGPGGAYNEQFF. The CDR3 region has the DNA TGTGCCACCGGAGGTACAGGGCCTGGGGGCGCCTACAATGAGCAGTTCTTC.

The genes are TRBV18 and TRBJ1-4; tentative D call: TRBD1 (6 bases). CDR3 length equals 14 residues. Trimming cost V 3 bases and J 5 bases, with 10 bases left between them. The germline V gene encodes CDR1 KGHSH and CDR2 LQKENI. The CDR3, as DNA: TGTGCCAGCTCACCGGGGACATTCAATGAAAAACTGTTTTTT. Its translation is CASSPGTFNEKLFF.

This clone was seen just once. This chain uses TRBV6-5 with TRBJ1-1, with 7 bases matching TRBD1. The CDR3 extends over 14 amino acids. The V gene's germline CDR1 is MNHEY and CDR2 SVGAGI. V lost 5 bases, J lost 6 bases, and 9 bases stayed unmatched. This CDR3 reads CASSLTDRAPEAFF. CDR3 coding DNA: TGTGCCAGCAGTCTAACAGACAGGGCCCCTGAAGCTTTCTTT.

This clone occurred once. The rearrangement joins TRBV3-1 (or the pseudogene TRBV3-2) to TRBJ2-7, with D possibly matching TRBD1 (5 bases). The V end was cut by 3 bases, the J end by 2 bases, with 14 bases between. The CDR3 extends over 15 amino acids. Looked up from germline, CDR1 is LGHDT and CDR2 is YNNKEL (reference sequence). The CDR3 is CASSHDSNRAYEQYF. The CDR3 DNA sequence: TGTGCCAGCAGCCACGACAGTAATCGGGCCTACGAGCAGTACTTC.

This clone showed up just once. The rearrangement links TRBV4-1 to TRBJ2-2; TRBD1 matches at 9 bases. The V gene's germline CDR1 is MGHRA and CDR2 YSYEKL. The ends lost 4 bases at V and 1 base at J; junction bases unmatched: 7. This CDR3 spans 17 amino acids. The chain's CDR3 is CASSPYSGQGNTGELFF. CDR3 DNA: TGCGCCAGCAGCCCTTATTCGGGACAGGGGAACACCGGGGAGCTGTTTTTT.

This clone was observed once. Here the CDR3 DNA reads TGTGCCAGCAGCACCCCTAGTAGCTCTGGAAACACCATATATTTT. Amino acids: CASSTPSSSGNTIYF. The V gene is TRBV21-1, the J gene TRBJ1-3. TRBV21-1 is a recognized pseudogene. CDR3 size: 15 residues.

The gene calls are TRBV29-1 and TRBJ2-7; 7 bases are shared with TRBD1. Germline V gene sequence: CDR1 SQVTM, CDR2 ANQGSEA. CDR3 size: 12 residues. The junction had 7 bases not matched to a gene; V was cut back by 5 bases and J by 6 bases. CDR3 sequence: CSVRQGEGEQYF. CDR3 sequence (DNA): TGCAGCGTTCGACAGGGAGAAGGCGAGCAGTACTTC.

The gene calls are TRBV4-3 and TRBJ1-6; 7 bases match TRBD1. The CDR3 extends over 18 amino acids. After removal of 0 bases from V and 4 bases from J, the junction contained 9 bases not matched to a gene. Germline V gene data show CDR1 as LGHNA and CDR2 as YSLEER. The CDR3 DNA reads as TGCGCCAGCAGCCAAGAACCTCCCGGACAGGTGTATAATTCACCCCTCCACTTT. Protein sequence: CASSQEPPGQVYNSPLHF.

The rearrangement joins TRBV19 to TRBJ2-7, with unresolved D. The V end lost 4 bases, the J end lost 3 bases, and 7 bases lay between the germline ends. The CDR3 runs 12 residues. Germline lookup yields CDR1 LNHDA and CDR2 SQIVND (reference sequence). CDR3 sequence (DNA): TGTGCCAGTAGTAGGTCCAGCTACGAGCAGTACTTC. Translation: CASSRSSYEQYF.

There are a few counts of this clone. The chain carries TRBV4-2 and TRBJ1-5, with a tentative D call TRBD1 (6 bases). V was trimmed by 0 bases and J by 3 bases, leaving 9 bases between them. The CDR3 extends over 15 amino acids. Germline-derived CDR1 and CDR2 are LGHNA and YNFKEQ. CDR3 sequence (DNA): TGTGCCAGCAGCCAAGATGGGACACTCAATCAGCCCCAGCATTTT. Protein sequence: CASSQDGTLNQPQHF.

This clone is a singleton in its sample. This sequence joins TRBV5-3 and TRBJ2-7, with D possibly TRBD1 on 5 matching bases. TRBV5-3 carries the ORF label, with uncertain function. The CDR3 runs 12 residues. V was shortened by 3 bases and J by 6 bases, with 10 bases between the two germline ends. The CDR3 here is CARSWQGCEQYF. CDR3 DNA sequence: TGTGCCAGAAGCTGGCAGGGTTGCGAGCAGTACTTC.

The genes are TRBV5-4 and TRBJ1-1; tentative D call: TRBD1 (5 bases). CDR3 length: 17 amino acids. With 4 bases removed from V and 1 base from J, the gap between germline ends came to 20 bases. Germline V gene sequence: CDR1 SGHNT, CDR2 YYREEE (reference sequence). Here the CDR3 reads CASSRAFGALGNTEAFF. The CDR3 DNA reads as TGTGCCAGCAGCCGCGCTTTTGGGGCCTTGGGGAACACTGAAGCTTTCTTT.

The V gene is TRBV6-5, the J gene TRBJ2-2; TRBD1 matches at 7 bases. This CDR3 spans 14 amino acids. Trimming removed 7 bases from V and 8 bases from J; junction bases left unmatched: 10. The V gene's germline CDR1 is MNHEY and CDR2 SVGAGI. The CDR3 nucleotides read TGTGCCAGCAAAGGGGACAGCCTATGGGGGGAGCTGTTTTTT. Its translation: CASKGDSLWGELFF.